This T cell receptor (beta chain) was documented in a study of blood T cells in healthy people across ages. Study-wide points: PBMCs went unsorted, and a conclusive naive versus antigen-experienced comparison was therefore prevented. A roughly linear fall in TCR beta diversity per million T cells was seen with increasing age.

Primed by a sample-barcoded 5' primer and a J-beta primer mix, a second PCR proceeded for 7 to 11 cycles. TCRdb used MiXCR to reprocess the 5' RACE reads, holding one entry per CDR3 protein. The table has 590,000 or so distinct CDR3 sequences, around 31% seen once. V lost 5 bases and J lost 0; bases outside the gene matches: 9. The CDR3 sequence is 17 residues long. CDR1 and CDR2 (germline): SGHTA, FQGNSA. Notes on this clonotype: Its antigen is unidentified.

J is TRBJ1-5 and V is TRBV7-2; 8 bases fit TRBD1. Sample: blood. The receptor comes from a woman of 80 years or more in good health. CDR3 DNA sequence: TGTGCCAGCAGCAAATGGACAGGGAGCAATAGCAATCAGCCCCAGCATTTT. Its translation: CASSKWTGSNSNQPQHF.